This is a list of T cell receptor beta chains from one sample in a study of blood T cell repertoires in COVID-19. The data were produced by immunoSEQ multiplex PCR, yet TCRdb's version contains in-frame clones alone and is incomplete. This table has about 50,000 clones, around 90% appearing once. Sequenced sample: peripheral blood. These receptors came from a human donor in a cohort sampled during active COVID-19. CDR3s include the opening cysteine and the closing phenylalanine or tryptophan. D genes are given only for firm matches. The size entry is marked missing in some rows and otherwise reads once, few, many or a size class.

CDR3 length,clone size,J gene,V gene,D gene,CDR3 protein,CDR3 DNA
17,.,TRBJ2-5,TRBV7-2,TRBD2,CASSLAQGSGSRETQYF,TGTGCCAGCAGCTTAGCGCAAGGTAGCGGGAGCCGTGAGACCCAGTACTTC
15,.,TRBJ1-1,TRBV7-9,TRBD1,CASSLRQGATTEAFF,TGTGCCAGCAGCTTAAGACAGGGGGCGACCACTGAAGCTTTCTTT
12,.,TRBJ2-5,TRBV7-9,.,CASSLVRETQYF,TGTGCCAGCAGCTTAGTCCGGGAGACCCAGTACTTC
18,.,TRBJ1-5,TRBV19,TRBD1,CASSLTGTGDRGNQPQHF,TGTGCCAGTAGTCTTACCGGGACAGGGGACCGAGGCAATCAGCCCCAGCATTTT
13,.,TRBJ2-3,TRBV18,.,CASSLGGTDTQYF,TGTGCCAGCTCACTCGGGGGCACAGATACGCAGTATTTT
14,.,TRBJ1-1,TRBV19,.,CASSQAGMNTEAFF,TGTGCCAGTAGTCAGGCAGGGATGAACACTGAAGCTTTCTTT
15,.,TRBJ1-2,TRBV5-1,.,CASSPGGGANYGYTF,TGCGCCAGCAGCCCCGGGGGGGGAGCTAACTATGGCTACACCTTC
16,.,TRBJ1-6,TRBV5-6,TRBD1,CASSFRGTGHNSPLHF,TGTGCCAGCAGCTTTCGGGGGACAGGTCACAATTCACCCCTCCACTTT
16,few,TRBJ2-3,TRBV18,TRBD1,CASSPPRTGGADTQYF,TGTGCCAGCTCACCACCCCGAACAGGGGGCGCAGATACGCAGTATTTT
15,.,TRBJ2-3,TRBV2,.,CASSTTRTRTDTQYF,TGTGCCAGCAGTACCACTAGGACCCGCACAGATACGCAGTATTTT
14,.,TRBJ1-2,TRBV6-4,.,CASSPGQRNYGYTF,TGTGCCAGCAGCCCGGGACAACGGAACTATGGCTACACCTTC
16,.,TRBJ1-2,TRBV27,TRBD1,CASSPVTGTGSRGYTF,TGTGCCAGCAGCCCGGTCACCGGGACAGGGAGCCGTGGCTACACCTTC
18,.,TRBJ2-1,TRBV24-1,TRBD2,CATSDPGLAGGSYNEQFF,TGTGCCACCAGTGACCCGGGACTAGCGGGAGGGTCCTACAATGAGCAGTTCTTC
15,.,TRBJ2-1,TRBV7-3,TRBD2,CASSLTAGVRNEQFF,TGTGCCAGCAGCTTAACGGCGGGAGTAAGGAATGAGCAGTTCTTC
13,.,TRBJ2-7,TRBV27,.,CASSPQGIYEQYF,TGTGCCAGCAGTCCCCAGGGGATCTACGAGCAGTACTTC
14,.,TRBJ2-3,TRBV5-5,TRBD2,CASRGREGVDTQYF,TGTGCCAGTCGTGGGCGGGAGGGGGTAGATACGCAGTATTTT
15,.,TRBJ1-5,TRBV19,.,CASSIDRSRGQPQHF,TGTGCCAGTAGTATAGACCGCTCTCGAGGTCAGCCCCAGCATTTT
13,.,TRBJ2-1,TRBV25-1,.,CASSDYRVSEQFF,TGTGCCAGCAGTGATTACAGGGTCAGTGAGCAGTTCTTC
17,.,TRBJ1-1,TRBV7-3,TRBD1,CASSSPGQGRLNTEAFF,TGTGCCAGCAGCTCCCCGGGACAGGGGCGCCTGAACACTGAAGCTTTCTTT
13,.,TRBJ2-3,TRBV12-5,.,CASGDTSTDTQYF,TGTGCTAGTGGTGATACTAGCACAGATACGCAGTATTTT
13,.,TRBJ1-1,TRBV6-6,.,CATSQGRNTEAFF,TGTGCCACAAGCCAGGGTAGGAACACTGAAGCTTTCTTT
13,.,TRBJ2-1,TRBV6-5,TRBD1,CASSDRGRGEQFF,TGTGCCAGCAGCGACAGGGGGCGTGGTGAGCAGTTCTTC
15,.,TRBJ2-6,TRBV5-1,.,CASSPTGSGANVLTF,TGCGCCAGCAGCCCCACAGGCTCTGGGGCCAACGTCCTGACTTTC
14,.,TRBJ1-2,TRBV6-5,.,CASTLRGGEYGYTF,TGTGCCAGCACCCTGAGGGGGGGCGAGTATGGCTACACCTTC
13,.,TRBJ2-5,TRBV7-3,.,CASSVRVEETQYF,TGTGCCAGCAGCGTCAGGGTTGAGGAGACCCAGTACTTC
13,once,TRBJ1-1,TRBV12-3/TRBV12-4,.,CASSLQATTEAFF,TGTGCCAGCAGTTTACAGGCGACCACTGAAGCTTTCTTT
15,few,TRBJ1-6,TRBV5-1,.,CASSSDGQRNSPLHF,TGCGCCAGCAGCTCGGACGGACAGCGTAATTCACCCCTCCACTTT
15,.,TRBJ1-4,TRBV19,TRBD1,CASSPTGVTNEKLFF,TGTGCCAGTAGTCCGACAGGGGTAACTAATGAAAAACTGTTTTTT
14,once,TRBJ2-3,TRBV29-1,.,CSVELGESTDTQYF,TGCAGCGTTGAATTGGGCGAAAGCACAGATACGCAGTATTTT
13,.,TRBJ2-1,TRBV5-1,.,CASSDARSSEQFF,TGCGCCAGCAGCGACGCTAGATCCAGTGAGCAGTTCTTC
17,.,TRBJ1-3,TRBV19,.,CASSNPIGGASGNTIYF,TGTGCCAGTAGTAACCCTATCGGAGGCGCCTCTGGAAACACCATATATTTT
14,.,TRBJ1-6,TRBV18,.,CASSQDRDNSPLHF,TGTGCCAGCTCACAGGACAGAGATAATTCACCCCTCCACTTT
15,.,TRBJ2-1,TRBV19,.,CASKFAAYSYNEQFF,TGTGCCAGTAAGTTCGCGGCCTACTCCTACAATGAGCAGTTCTTC
17,.,TRBJ2-1,TRBV7-2,TRBD2,CASSLGGGAGGVNEQFF,TGTGCCAGCAGCTTAGGGGGGGGAGCGGGAGGTGTCAATGAGCAGTTCTTC
16,.,TRBJ2-1,TRBV11-3,TRBD2,CASSPRGDSGNNEQFF,TGTGCCAGCAGCCCGAGAGGCGATAGCGGGAACAATGAGCAGTTCTTC
14,once,TRBJ1-1,TRBV6-5,TRBD1,CASRTTGGRTEAFF,TGTGCCAGCAGGACGACAGGGGGAAGGACTGAAGCTTTCTTT
14,.,TRBJ2-3,TRBV19,.,CASRRSGSADTQYF,TGTGCCAGTAGGAGAAGCGGATCCGCGGATACGCAGTATTTT
14,.,TRBJ1-1,TRBV29-1,TRBD1,CSVTGTGWNTEAFF,TGCAGCGTGACCGGGACAGGGTGGAACACTGAAGCTTTCTTT
16,.,TRBJ2-1,TRBV7-2,.,CASSLVSAGQYNEQFF,TGTGCCAGCAGCTTAGTATCGGCAGGCCAGTACAATGAGCAGTTCTTC
15,once,TRBJ2-1,TRBV6-1,TRBD2,CASSDLGEGLREQFF,TGTGCCAGCAGTGATTTGGGGGAGGGCCTCAGAGAGCAGTTCTTC